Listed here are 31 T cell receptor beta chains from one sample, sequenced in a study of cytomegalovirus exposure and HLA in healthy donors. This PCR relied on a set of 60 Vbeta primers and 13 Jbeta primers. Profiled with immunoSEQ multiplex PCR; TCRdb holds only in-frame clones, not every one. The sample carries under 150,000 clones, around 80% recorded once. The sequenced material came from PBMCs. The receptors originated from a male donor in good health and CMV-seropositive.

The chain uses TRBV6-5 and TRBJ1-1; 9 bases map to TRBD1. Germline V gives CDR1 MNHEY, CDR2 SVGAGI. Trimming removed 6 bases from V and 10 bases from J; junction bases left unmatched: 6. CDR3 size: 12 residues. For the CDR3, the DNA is TGTGCCAGCAGGGACCCGGGACAGGGAGCTTTCTTT. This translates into CASRDPGQGAFF.

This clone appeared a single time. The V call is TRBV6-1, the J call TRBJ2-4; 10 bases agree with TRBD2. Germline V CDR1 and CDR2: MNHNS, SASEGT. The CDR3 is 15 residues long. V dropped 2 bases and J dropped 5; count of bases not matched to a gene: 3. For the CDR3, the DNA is TGTGCCAGCAGTGAATCGCTAGCGGGGGAAAACATTCAGTACTTC. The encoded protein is CASSESLAGENIQYF.

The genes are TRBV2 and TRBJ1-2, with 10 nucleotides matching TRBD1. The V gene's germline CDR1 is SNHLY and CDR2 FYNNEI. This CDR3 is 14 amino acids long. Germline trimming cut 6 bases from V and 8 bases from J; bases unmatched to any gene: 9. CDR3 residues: CASSSPGTGDGYTF. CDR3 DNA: TGTGCCAGCAGCTCACCCGGGACAGGGGACGGCTACACCTTC.

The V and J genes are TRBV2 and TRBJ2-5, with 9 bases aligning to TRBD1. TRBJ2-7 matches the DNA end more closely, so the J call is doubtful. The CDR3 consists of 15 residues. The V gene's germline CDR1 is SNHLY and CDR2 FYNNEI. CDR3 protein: CASSEPDRGLNEQYF. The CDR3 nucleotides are TGTGCCAGCAGTGAGCCGGACAGGGGCTTGAACGAGCAGTACTTC.

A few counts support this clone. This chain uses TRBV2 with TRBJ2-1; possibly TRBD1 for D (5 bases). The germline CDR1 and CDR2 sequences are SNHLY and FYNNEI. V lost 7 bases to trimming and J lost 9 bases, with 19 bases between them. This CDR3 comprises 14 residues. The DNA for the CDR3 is TGTGCCAGCAATACGATAGAAGACAGTGGTGAGCAGTTCTTC. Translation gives CASNTIEDSGEQFF.

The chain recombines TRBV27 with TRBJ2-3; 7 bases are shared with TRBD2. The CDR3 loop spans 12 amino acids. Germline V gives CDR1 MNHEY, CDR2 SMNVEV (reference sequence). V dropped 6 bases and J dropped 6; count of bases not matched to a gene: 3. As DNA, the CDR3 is TGTGCCAGCAGGCGGGAGAGGGATACGCAGTATTTT. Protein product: CASRRERDTQYF.

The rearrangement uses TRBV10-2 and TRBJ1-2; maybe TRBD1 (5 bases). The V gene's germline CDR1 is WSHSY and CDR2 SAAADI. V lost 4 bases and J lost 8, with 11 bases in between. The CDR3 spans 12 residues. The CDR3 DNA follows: TGCGCCAGCAGTGGGGACTTCTACGGCTACACCTTC. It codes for CASSGDFYGYTF.

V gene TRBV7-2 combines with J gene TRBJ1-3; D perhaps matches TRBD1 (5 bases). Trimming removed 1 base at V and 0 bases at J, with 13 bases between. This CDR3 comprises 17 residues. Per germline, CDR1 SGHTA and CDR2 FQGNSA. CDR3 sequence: CASSLDPAGGSGNTIYF. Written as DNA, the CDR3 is TGTGCCAGCAGCTTAGATCCCGCGGGGGGCTCTGGAAACACCATATATTTT.

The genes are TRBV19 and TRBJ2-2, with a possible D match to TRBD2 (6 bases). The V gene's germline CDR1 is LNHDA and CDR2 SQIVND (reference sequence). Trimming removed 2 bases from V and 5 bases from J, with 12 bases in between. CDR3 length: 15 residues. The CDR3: CASSIPGSNTGELFF. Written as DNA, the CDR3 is TGTGCCAGTAGTATACCCGGGAGCAATACCGGGGAGCTGTTTTTT. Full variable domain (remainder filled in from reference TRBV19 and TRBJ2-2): DGGITQSPKYLFRKEGQNVTLSCEQNLNHDAMYWYRQDPGQGLRLIYYSQIVNDFQKGDIAEGYSVSREKKESFPLTVTSAQKNPTAFYLCASSIPGSNTGELFFGEGSRLTVL.

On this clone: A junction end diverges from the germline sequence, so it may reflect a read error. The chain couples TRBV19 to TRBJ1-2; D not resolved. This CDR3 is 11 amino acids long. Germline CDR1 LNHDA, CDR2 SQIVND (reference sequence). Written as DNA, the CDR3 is TGTGCCAGTGGCGGCAACTATGGCTACCCCTTC. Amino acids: CASGGNYGYPF.

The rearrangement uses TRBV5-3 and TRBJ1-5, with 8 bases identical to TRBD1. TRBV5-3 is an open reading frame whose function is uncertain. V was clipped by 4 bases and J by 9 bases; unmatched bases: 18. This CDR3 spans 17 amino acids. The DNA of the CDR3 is TGTGCCAGAAGCCCCGGACAGGGAGGCCCCCTATTTCGGCCCCAGCATTTT. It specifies CARSPGQGGPLFRPQHF.

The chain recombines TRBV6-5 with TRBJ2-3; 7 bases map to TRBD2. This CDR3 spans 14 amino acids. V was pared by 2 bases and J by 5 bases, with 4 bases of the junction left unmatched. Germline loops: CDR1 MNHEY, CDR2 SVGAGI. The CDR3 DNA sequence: TGTGCCAGCAGTTACGGGGGGGTCGGAGATACGCAGTATTTT. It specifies CASSYGGVGDTQYF.

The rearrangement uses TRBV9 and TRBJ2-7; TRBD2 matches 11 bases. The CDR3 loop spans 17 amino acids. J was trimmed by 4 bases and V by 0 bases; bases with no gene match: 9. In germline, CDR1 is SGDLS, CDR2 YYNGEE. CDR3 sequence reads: CASSVGVAGLADYEQYF. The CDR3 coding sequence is TGTGCCAGCAGCGTAGGAGTCGCGGGACTAGCGGATTACGAGCAGTACTTC.

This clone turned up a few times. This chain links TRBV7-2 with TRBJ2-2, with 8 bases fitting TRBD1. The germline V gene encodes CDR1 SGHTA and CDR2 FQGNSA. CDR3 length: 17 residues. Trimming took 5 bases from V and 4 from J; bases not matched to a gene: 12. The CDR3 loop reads CASSPQLRTGGTGELFF. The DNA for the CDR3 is TGTGCCAGCAGCCCTCAACTACGAACAGGGGGCACCGGGGAGCTGTTTTTT.

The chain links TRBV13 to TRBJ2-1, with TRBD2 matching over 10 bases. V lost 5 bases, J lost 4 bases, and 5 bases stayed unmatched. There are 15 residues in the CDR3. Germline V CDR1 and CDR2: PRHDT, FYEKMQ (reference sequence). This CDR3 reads CASSPGLAVYNEQFF. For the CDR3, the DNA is TGTGCCAGCAGCCCCGGACTAGCGGTGTACAATGAGCAGTTCTTC.

DNA for the CDR3: TGTGCCTGGAGTCGCGGACAGGCGCACACTGAAGCTTTCTTT. As protein: CAWSRGQAHTEAFF. The gene calls are TRBV30 and TRBJ1-1; 7 bases agree with TRBD1. Trimming cost V 2 bases and J 3 bases; bases outside gene matches: 6. CDR1 is GTSNPN and CDR2 is SVGIG in the germline V gene (reference sequence). The CDR3 extends over 14 amino acids.

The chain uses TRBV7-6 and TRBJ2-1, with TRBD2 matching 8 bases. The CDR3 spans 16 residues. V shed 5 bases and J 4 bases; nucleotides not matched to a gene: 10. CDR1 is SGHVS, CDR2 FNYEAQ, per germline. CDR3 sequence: CASSQPLAGLYNEQFF. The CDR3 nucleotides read TGTGCCAGCAGCCAACCCCTAGCGGGCCTATACAATGAGCAGTTCTTC.

Here the CDR3 DNA reads TGTGCCAGTGGGTCTAGCGGTCACGGGGAGCTGTTTTTT. Translating it yields CASGSSGHGELFF. The genes are TRBV28 and TRBJ2-2; 7 nucleotides match TRBD2. Germline CDR1 reads MDHEN; CDR2 reads SYDVKM. CDR3 length: 13 residues. V was pared by 9 bases and J by 7 bases, with 8 bases of the junction left unmatched. Filled out from reference TRBV28 and TRBJ2-2, the complete variable domain reads DVKVTQSSRYLVKRTGEKVFLECVQDMDHENMFWYRQDPGLGLRLIYFSYDVKMKEKGDIPEGYSVSREKKERFSLILESASTNQTSMYLCASGSSGHGELFFGEGSRLTVL.

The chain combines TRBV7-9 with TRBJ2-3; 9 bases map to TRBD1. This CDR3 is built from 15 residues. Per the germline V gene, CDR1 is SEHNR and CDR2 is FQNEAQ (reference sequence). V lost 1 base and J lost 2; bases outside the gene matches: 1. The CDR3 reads CASSLGTGATDTQYF. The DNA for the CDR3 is TGTGCCAGCAGCTTAGGGACAGGGGCCACAGATACGCAGTATTTT.

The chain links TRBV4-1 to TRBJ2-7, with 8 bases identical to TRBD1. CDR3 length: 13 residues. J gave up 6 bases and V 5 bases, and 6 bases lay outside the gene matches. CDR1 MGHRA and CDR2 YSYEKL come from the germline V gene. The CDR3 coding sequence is TGCGCCAGCAGCTCTTCAGGGGGCCCCGAGCAGTACTTC. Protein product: CASSSSGGPEQYF.

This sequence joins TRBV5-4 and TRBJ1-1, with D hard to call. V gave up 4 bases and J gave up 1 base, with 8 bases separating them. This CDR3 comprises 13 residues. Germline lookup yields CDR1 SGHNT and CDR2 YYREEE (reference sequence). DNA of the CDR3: TGTGCCAGCAGCCGCGATGGGAACACTGAAGCTTTCTTT. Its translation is CASSRDGNTEAFF.

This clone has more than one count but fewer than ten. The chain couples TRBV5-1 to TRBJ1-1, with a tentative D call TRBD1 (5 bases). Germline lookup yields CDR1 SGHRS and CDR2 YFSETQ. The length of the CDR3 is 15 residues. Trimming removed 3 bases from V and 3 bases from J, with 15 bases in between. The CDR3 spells CASSSELTVYTEAFF. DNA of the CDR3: TGCGCCAGCAGCTCAGAACTGACAGTCTACACTGAAGCTTTCTTT.

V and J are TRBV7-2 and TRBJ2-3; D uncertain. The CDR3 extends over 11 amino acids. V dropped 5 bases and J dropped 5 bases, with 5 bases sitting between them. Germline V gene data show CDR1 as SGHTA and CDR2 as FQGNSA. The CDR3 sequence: CASSRLDTQYF. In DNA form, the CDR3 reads TGTGCCAGCAGCAGACTAGATACGCAGTATTTT.

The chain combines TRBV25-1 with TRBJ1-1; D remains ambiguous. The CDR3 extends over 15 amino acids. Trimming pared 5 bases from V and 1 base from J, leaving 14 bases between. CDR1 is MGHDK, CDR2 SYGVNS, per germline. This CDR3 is CASSHPDGKNTEAFF. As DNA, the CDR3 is TGTGCCAGCAGTCACCCGGACGGGAAGAACACTGAAGCTTTCTTT. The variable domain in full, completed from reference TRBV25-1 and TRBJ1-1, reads EADIYQTPRYLVIGTGKKITLECSQTMGHDKMYWYQQDPGMELHLIHYSYGVNSTEKGDLSSESTVSRIRTEHFPLTLESARPSHTSQYLCASSHPDGKNTEAFFGQGTRLTVV.

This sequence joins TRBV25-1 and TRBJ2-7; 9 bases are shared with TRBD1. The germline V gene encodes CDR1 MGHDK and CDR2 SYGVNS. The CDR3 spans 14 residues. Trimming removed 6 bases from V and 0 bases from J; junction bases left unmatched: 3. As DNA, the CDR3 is TGTGCCAGCAGAGGACAGGGGTCCTCCTACGAGCAGTACTTC. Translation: CASRGQGSSYEQYF.

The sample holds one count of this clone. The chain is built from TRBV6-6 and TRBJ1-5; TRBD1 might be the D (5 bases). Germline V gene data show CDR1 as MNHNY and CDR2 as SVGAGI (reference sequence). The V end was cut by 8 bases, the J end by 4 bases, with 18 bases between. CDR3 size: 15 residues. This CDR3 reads CASVLGRRGNQPQHF. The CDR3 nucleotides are TGTGCCAGCGTATTGGGAAGACGGGGGAATCAGCCCCAGCATTTT.

CDR3 in DNA: TGTGCCAGTAGACCATACAGGGTAGACGATGAAAAACTGTTTTTT. Translation gives CASRPYRVDDEKLFF. This chain connects TRBV19 to TRBJ1-4; tentative D call: TRBD1 (6 bases). Germline assignment: CDR1 LNHDA and CDR2 SQIVND (reference sequence). Trimming stripped 6 bases from V and 6 bases from J, with 17 bases between. The CDR3 runs 15 residues.

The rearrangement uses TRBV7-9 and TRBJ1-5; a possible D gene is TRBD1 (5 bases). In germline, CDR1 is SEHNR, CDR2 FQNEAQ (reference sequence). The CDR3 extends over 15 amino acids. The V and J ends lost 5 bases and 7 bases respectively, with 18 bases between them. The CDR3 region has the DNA TGTGCCAGCAGCCTACGGGGGGGGAACGGCCAGCCCCAGCATTTT. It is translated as CASSLRGGNGQPQHF.

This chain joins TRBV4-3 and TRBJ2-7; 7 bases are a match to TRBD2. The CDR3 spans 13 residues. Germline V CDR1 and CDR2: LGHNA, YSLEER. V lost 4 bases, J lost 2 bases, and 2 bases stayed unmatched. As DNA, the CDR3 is TGCGCCAGCAGCCCGGGACTAACCTACGAGCAGTACTTC. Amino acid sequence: CASSPGLTYEQYF.

The CDR3 DNA follows: TGCGCCAGCAGCCCTGGGGGGACAGGGAACGACGAGCAGTACTTC. It encodes CASSPGGTGNDEQYF. This chain uses TRBV5-1 with TRBJ2-7; 9 bases are a match to TRBD1. The CDR3 loop spans 15 amino acids. After removal of 4 bases from V and 5 bases from J, the junction contained 10 bases not matched to a gene. In germline, CDR1 is SGHRS, CDR2 YFSETQ. Full variable domain (outside the CDR3, taken from reference TRBV5-1 and TRBJ2-7): KAGVTQTPRYLIKTRGQQVTLSCSPISGHRSVSWYQQTPGQGLQFLFEYFSETQRNKGNFPGRFSGRQFSNSRSEMNVSTLELGDSALYLCASSPGGTGNDEQYFGPGTRLTVT.

In DNA, the CDR3 is TGTGCCAGCAGCCTCGGGACAGCTTCGAGTGAAAAACTGTTTTTT. This encodes CASSLGTASSEKLFF. The V call is TRBV7-9, the J call TRBJ1-4; 7 positions match TRBD1. Germline CDR1 reads SEHNR; CDR2 reads FQNEAQ (reference sequence). V lost 5 bases to trimming and J lost 7 bases; unmatched junction nucleotides: 10. CDR3 length: 15 residues.